These 29 T cell receptor beta chains came from one sample sequenced in a study of response to subunit inactivated influenza vaccine. TCRdb re-called the RT-PCR reads with MiXCR, one entry per CDR3 protein. This table has approximately 500,000 distinct CDR3 sequences, less than 15% appearing once. The starting material was PBMCs from blood, obtained about 11 days after vaccination. All receptors come from a man aged 45-65 years who received an inactivated influenza vaccine.

The V call is TRBV6-1, the J call TRBJ2-1; 7 bases are a match to TRBD1. CDR3 size: 13 residues. CDR1 and CDR2 from the germline V gene are MNHNS and SASEGT. V gave up 6 bases and J gave up 4 bases; unmatched junction bases: 3. The DNA of the CDR3 is TGTGCCAGCAGGCCGGACAGGTACAATGAGCAGTTCTTC. It encodes CASRPDRYNEQFF.

The V and J genes are TRBV15 and TRBJ2-7; 8 bases line up with TRBD1. Germline V gene lookup returns CDR1 LNHNV and CDR2 YYDKDF (reference sequence). The CDR3 is 16 residues long. V lost 5 bases and J lost 1; bases outside the gene matches: 10. CDR3 in DNA: TGTGCCACCAGCGAAGGACAGGGAGTGGGTTCCTACGAGCAGTACTTC. This encodes CATSEGQGVGSYEQYF. Combining the CDR3 with reference TRBV15 and TRBJ2-7 gives the whole variable domain DAMVIQNPRYQVTQFGKPVTLSCSQTLNHNVMYWYQQKSSQAPKLLFHYYDKDFNNEADTPDNFQSRRPNTSFCFLDIRSPGLGDTAMYLCATSEGQGVGSYEQYFGPGTRLTVT.

The chain recombines TRBV6-2 or TRBV6-3 with TRBJ2-1; the match to TRBD2 covers 11 bases. The germline gives CDR1 MNHEY, CDR2 SVGEGT. V lost 4 bases, J lost 3 bases, and 8 bases stayed unmatched. This CDR3 has 17 amino acids. CDR3 protein: CASSSNSGRAFYNEQFF. The CDR3 nucleotides are TGTGCCAGCAGTTCAAATAGCGGGAGGGCCTTCTACAATGAGCAGTTCTTC.

A few counts support this clonotype. This chain uses TRBV12-3 or TRBV12-4 with TRBJ1-2; 8 nucleotides match TRBD1. The CDR3 length is 15 residues. The J segment lost 8 bases and the V segment lost 6 bases, leaving 14 bases of the junction unmatched. Here the CDR3 reads CASRKGAGGVYGYTF. CDR3 DNA: TGTGCCAGCAGAAAAGGAGCAGGGGGCGTTTACGGCTACACCTTC.

The chain combines TRBV18 with TRBJ1-3; weak D call: TRBD1 (6 bases). V was shortened by 3 bases and J by 0 bases, with 15 bases between the two germline ends. CDR1 is KGHSH, CDR2 LQKENI, per germline. CDR3 length equals 17 residues. The chain's CDR3 is CASSPRTGTYSGNTIYF. CDR3 nucleotide sequence: TGTGCCAGCTCACCGAGAACCGGGACATACTCTGGAAACACCATATATTTT.

The rearrangement uses TRBV11-2 and TRBJ2-5; D is uncertain. The germline V and J ends were trimmed by 5 bases and 1 base, with 11 bases remaining between them. Germline values: CDR1 SGHAT, CDR2 FQNNGV. The CDR3 covers 14 residues. The CDR3 bases are TGTGCCAGCAGCCCCGTTGGTCCCCAAGAGACCCAGTACTTC. Protein product: CASSPVGPQETQYF.

The chain carries TRBV6-1 and TRBJ2-7, with 8 positions matching TRBD1. V was clipped by 4 bases and J by 3 bases; unmatched bases: 20. Germline CDR1 MNHNS, CDR2 SASEGT. The CDR3 runs 19 residues. CDR3 protein: CASSGVSRQGLSGGYEQYF. The CDR3 DNA is TGTGCCAGCAGTGGCGTCTCTCGACAGGGGCTGAGTGGGGGCTACGAGCAGTACTTC.

The rearrangement joins TRBV12-3 or TRBV12-4 to TRBJ1-2, with D possibly matching TRBD1 (6 bases). V lost 4 bases, J lost 7 bases, and 13 bases lay in between. The CDR3 contains 13 residues. The CDR3, as DNA: TGTGCCAGCAGTTCAGGGGAACGGGGTGGCTACACCTTC. Amino acid sequence: CASSSGERGGYTF.

This clonotype was recorded a few times. The CDR3 DNA sequence: TGTGCCAGCAGTGTCAGCGAATCCTCTCACGGAGAGACCCAGTACTTC. It yields the protein CASSVSESSHGETQYF. The J gene is TRBJ2-5, the V gene TRBV7-2, with D unresolved. Trimming took 6 bases from V and 4 from J, leaving 21 bases between them. The V gene's germline CDR1 is SGHTA and CDR2 FQGNSA. The CDR3 contains 16 residues.

This clonotype was observed a few times. The V gene is TRBV6-5, the J gene TRBJ2-1; D perhaps matches TRBD2 (5 bases). From germline, CDR1 is MNHEY and CDR2 SVGAGI. The CDR3 totals 16 residues. V was pared by 2 bases and J by 2 bases, with 13 bases between. CDR3 loop: CASSYEWRVAYNEQFF. The CDR3 coding sequence is TGTGCCAGCAGTTACGAGTGGCGGGTAGCCTACAATGAGCAGTTCTTC.

This clonotype was observed a few times. The chain recombines TRBV5-5 with TRBJ2-3, with a weak D call TRBD2 (6 bases). This CDR3 contains 15 residues. V gave up 4 bases and J gave up 2 bases, with 14 bases separating them. Germline V lookup: CDR1 SGHKS, CDR2 YYEKEE (reference sequence). The CDR3 nucleotides read TGTGCCAGCAGCACTGATCGGGACTTCACAGATACGCAGTATTTT. Its translation is CASSTDRDFTDTQYF.

The table lists this clonotype with a few counts. The chain has TRBV18 and TRBJ2-3; the D gene could be TRBD1 or TRBD2 (5 bases each). The germline gives CDR1 KGHSH, CDR2 LQKENI. Deletions cut 6 bases from V and 5 bases from J, with 15 bases between. This CDR3 has 14 residues. For the CDR3, the DNA is TGTGCCAGCTCGCTCGAAGAGGGGCGAGATACGCAGTATTTT. As protein: CASSLEEGRDTQYF.

This chain joins TRBV6-2 or TRBV6-3 and TRBJ2-1; perhaps TRBD2 as D (6 bases). The V and J ends lost 2 bases and 2 bases respectively, with 13 bases between them. CDR3 length: 16 residues. Germline-derived CDR1 and CDR2 are MNHEY and SVGEGT. The CDR3 region is CASSYGLADPYNEQFF. CDR3 coding DNA: TGTGCCAGCAGTTACGGGTTAGCGGACCCCTACAATGAGCAGTTCTTC.

This clonotype came up a few times. This chain connects TRBV6-5 to TRBJ2-3; D is uncertain. CDR1 is MNHEY and CDR2 is SVGAGI in the germline V gene. The CDR3 is 15 residues long. The V end was cut by 1 base, the J end by 0 bases, with 8 bases between. CDR3 in amino acids: CASSYLMSSTDTQYF. Written as DNA, the CDR3 is TGTGCCAGCAGTTACTTAATGTCTAGCACAGATACGCAGTATTTT.

Ten or more counts support this clonotype. The chain has TRBV25-1 and TRBJ2-1, with D tentatively TRBD1 (8 bases). With 7 bases removed from V and 8 bases from J, the gap between germline ends came to 18 bases. Per the germline V gene, CDR1 is MGHDK and CDR2 is SYGVNS. There are 14 residues in the CDR3. The CDR3 region has the DNA TGTGCCAGCACGACAGGGGAGGGTTTCGATGAGCAGTTCTTC. Encoded protein: CASTTGEGFDEQFF.

This chain connects TRBV9 to TRBJ2-1; tentative D call: TRBD2 (6 bases). V was trimmed by 5 bases and J by 7 bases, leaving 16 bases between them. Per the germline V gene, CDR1 is SGDLS and CDR2 is YYNGEE. The CDR3 sequence is 14 residues long. Here the CDR3 reads CASSEGTAGNEQFF. CDR3 nucleotide sequence: TGTGCCAGCAGTGAAGGGACTGCGGGAAATGAGCAGTTCTTC.

This clonotype occurred a few times. The V gene is TRBV5-1, the J gene TRBJ2-7; TRBD1 agrees at 8 bases. Germline loops: CDR1 SGHRS, CDR2 YFSETQ. This CDR3 is 13 amino acids long. Germline trimming cut 6 bases from V and 2 bases from J; bases unmatched to any gene: 4. In DNA form, the CDR3 reads TGCGCCAGCAATCCAGGGGGCGCCTACGAGCAGTACTTC. This codes for CASNPGGAYEQYF.

Only a few counts were recorded for this clonotype. The chain uses TRBV19 and TRBJ1-5; no definite D call. CDR1 is LNHDA, CDR2 SQIVND, per germline (reference sequence). This CDR3 has 15 residues. Trimming shortened V by 5 bases and J by 9 bases, and 20 bases separated the two germline ends. CDR3 in DNA: TGTGCCAGTAGTGGAGGGAAGAACCCTGGACGGCCCCAGCATTTT. Its protein product is CASSGGKNPGRPQHF. The variable domain in full, completed from reference TRBV19 and TRBJ1-5, reads DGGITQSPKYLFRKEGQNVTLSCEQNLNHDAMYWYRQDPGQGLRLIYYSQIVNDFQKGDIAEGYSVSREKKESFPLTVTSAQKNPTAFYLCASSGGKNPGRPQHFGDGTRLSIL.

In its sample, this clonotype was seen a few times. The gene calls are TRBV6-1 and TRBJ2-6; possible D gene TRBD1, 5 bases. There are 18 residues in the CDR3. V was shortened by 6 bases and J by 0 bases, with 18 bases between the two germline ends. From germline, CDR1 is MNHNS and CDR2 SASEGT. CDR3: CASSDAPGIRSGANVLTF. The CDR3 nucleotides are TGTGCCAGCAGCGACGCCCCAGGGATTCGCTCTGGGGCCAACGTCCTGACTTTC.

This clonotype has just one count. The gene calls are TRBV7-6 and TRBJ2-2, with 13 bases fitting TRBD2. This CDR3 is 16 amino acids long. Germline lookup yields CDR1 SGHVS and CDR2 FNYEAQ. After removal of 4 bases from V and 7 bases from J, the junction contained 6 bases not matched to a gene. The CDR3 region has the DNA TGTGCCAGCAGCTCGGGGGGACTAGCGGGAAACGGGGAGCTGTTTTTT. Its translation: CASSSGGLAGNGELFF.

The V gene is TRBV30, the J gene TRBJ1-5; 7 nucleotides match TRBD1. The V segment lost 5 bases and the J segment 4 bases; nucleotides outside the gene matches: 8. CDR1 and CDR2 (germline): GTSNPN, SVGIG (reference sequence). The CDR3 is made up of 14 amino acids. CDR3 region: CAWGTKGANQPQHF. The CDR3 bases are TGTGCCTGGGGTACCAAGGGGGCTAATCAGCCCCAGCATTTT.

The chain uses TRBV7-9 and TRBJ1-6, with D possibly being TRBD1 (6 bases). Trimming stripped 7 bases from V and 7 bases from J, with 14 bases between. This CDR3 is built from 14 residues. Germline CDR1 and CDR2: SEHNR and FQNEAQ (reference sequence). The CDR3 DNA sequence: TGTGCCAGCACCCACGGACAGATCAATTCACCCCTCCACTTT. It codes for CASTHGQINSPLHF. The full variable domain, rest sourced from reference TRBV7-9 and TRBJ1-6, is DTGVSQNPRHKITKRGQNVTFRCDPISEHNRLYWYRQTLGQGPEFLTYFQNEAQLEKSRLLSDRFSAERPKGSFSTLEIQRTEQGDSAMYLCASTHGQINSPLHFGNGTRLTVT.

In its sample, this clonotype was seen a few times. This chain uses TRBV12-3 or TRBV12-4 with TRBJ2-7; 9 bases match TRBD2. The CDR3 is 13 amino acids. Trimming at V came to 3 bases and at J to 8 bases, leaving 5 bases not matched to a gene. CDR3 nucleotides: TGTGCCAGCAGTTTTTCCGGGACTAGCAAGCAGTACTTC. Translation: CASSFSGTSKQYF.

This clonotype turned up a few times. This chain links TRBV5-1 with TRBJ2-3, with 10 bases lining up with TRBD2. Germline CDR1 and CDR2: SGHRS and YFSETQ. V shed 4 bases and J 0 bases; nucleotides not matched to a gene: 5. CDR3 length equals 16 residues. CDR3 DNA: TGCGCCAGCAGCGTACCGACTAGCGGGAGCACAGATACGCAGTATTTT. This encodes CASSVPTSGSTDTQYF. Full variable domain (outside the CDR3, taken from reference TRBV5-1 and TRBJ2-3): KAGVTQTPRYLIKTRGQQVTLSCSPISGHRSVSWYQQTPGQGLQFLFEYFSETQRNKGNFPGRFSGRQFSNSRSEMNVSTLELGDSALYLCASSVPTSGSTDTQYFGPGTRLTVL.

V usage is TRBV7-8 and J usage is TRBJ1-1; maybe TRBD1 (6 bases). CDR1 SGHVS and CDR2 FQNEAQ come from the germline V gene. This CDR3 is built from 14 residues. Deletions cut 1 base from V and 4 bases from J, with 10 bases between. The CDR3 protein is CASSLEGRGTEAFF. In DNA form, the CDR3 reads TGTGCCAGCAGCTTAGAGGGCAGGGGCACTGAAGCTTTCTTT.

This sequence joins TRBV19 and TRBJ2-1; TRBD2 matches at 10 bases. The CDR3 is 14 residues long. The V and J ends lost 4 bases and 9 bases, in that order; junction bases with no gene match: 6. CDR1 LNHDA and CDR2 SQIVND come from the germline V gene (reference sequence). Here the CDR3 reads CASSNLAGVSEQFF. CDR3 DNA sequence: TGTGCCAGTAGTAATCTAGCGGGAGTCAGTGAGCAGTTCTTC.

This clonotype has just one count. The gene calls are TRBV7-6 and TRBJ2-1; a weak D match, TRBD1 (6 bases). Germline assignment: CDR1 SGHVS and CDR2 FNYEAQ. Trimming removed 0 bases at V and 7 bases at J, with 10 bases between. This CDR3 comprises 14 residues. The CDR3, as DNA: TGTGCCAGCAGCTTAGCTGTGGGGACAAATGAGCAGTTCTTC. Translation gives CASSLAVGTNEQFF.

J is TRBJ1-2 and V is TRBV5-1; D not resolved. V lost 4 bases and J 2 bases, leaving 12 bases between the germline ends. The germline CDR1 and CDR2 sequences are SGHRS and YFSETQ. There are 14 residues in the CDR3. The CDR3 sequence is CASSPLTENYGYTF. The DNA for the CDR3 is TGCGCCAGCAGCCCCCTGACGGAGAACTATGGCTACACCTTC.

This clonotype was seen a handful of times. This sequence joins TRBV7-2 and TRBJ2-1, with 7 bases that match TRBD2. The germline CDR1 and CDR2 sequences are SGHTA and FQGNSA. This CDR3 is built from 14 residues. Trimming removed 5 bases from V and 9 bases from J; junction bases left unmatched: 10. The CDR3 region is CASSPFGGSVEQFF. The CDR3 nucleotides read TGTGCCAGCAGCCCCTTCGGGGGGTCGGTTGAGCAGTTCTTC. Full variable domain (outside the CDR3, taken from reference TRBV7-2 and TRBJ2-1): GAGVSQSPSNKVTEKGKDVELRCDPISGHTALYWYRQSLGQGLEFLIYFQGNSAPDKSGLPSDRFSAERTGGSVSTLTIQRTQQEDSAVYLCASSPFGGSVEQFFGPGTRLTVL.